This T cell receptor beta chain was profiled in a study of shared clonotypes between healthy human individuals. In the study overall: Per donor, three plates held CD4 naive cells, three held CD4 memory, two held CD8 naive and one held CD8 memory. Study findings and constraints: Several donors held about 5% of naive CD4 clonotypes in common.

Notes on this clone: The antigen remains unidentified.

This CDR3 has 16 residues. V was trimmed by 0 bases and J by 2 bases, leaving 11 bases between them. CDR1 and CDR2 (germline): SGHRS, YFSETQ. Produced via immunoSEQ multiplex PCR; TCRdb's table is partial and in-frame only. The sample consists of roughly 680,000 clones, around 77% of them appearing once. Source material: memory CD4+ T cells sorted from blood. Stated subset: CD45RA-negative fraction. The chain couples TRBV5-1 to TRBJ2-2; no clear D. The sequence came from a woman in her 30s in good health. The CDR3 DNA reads TGCGCCAGCAGCTTGGGAGGTTCCCTTAACACCGGGGAGCTGTTTTTT. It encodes CASSLGGSLNTGELFF. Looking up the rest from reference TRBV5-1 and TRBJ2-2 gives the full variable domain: KAGVTQTPRYLIKTRGQQVTLSCSPISGHRSVSWYQQTPGQGLQFLFEYFSETQRNKGNFPGRFSGRQFSNSRSEMNVSTLELGDSALYLCASSLGGSLNTGELFFGEGSRLTVL.